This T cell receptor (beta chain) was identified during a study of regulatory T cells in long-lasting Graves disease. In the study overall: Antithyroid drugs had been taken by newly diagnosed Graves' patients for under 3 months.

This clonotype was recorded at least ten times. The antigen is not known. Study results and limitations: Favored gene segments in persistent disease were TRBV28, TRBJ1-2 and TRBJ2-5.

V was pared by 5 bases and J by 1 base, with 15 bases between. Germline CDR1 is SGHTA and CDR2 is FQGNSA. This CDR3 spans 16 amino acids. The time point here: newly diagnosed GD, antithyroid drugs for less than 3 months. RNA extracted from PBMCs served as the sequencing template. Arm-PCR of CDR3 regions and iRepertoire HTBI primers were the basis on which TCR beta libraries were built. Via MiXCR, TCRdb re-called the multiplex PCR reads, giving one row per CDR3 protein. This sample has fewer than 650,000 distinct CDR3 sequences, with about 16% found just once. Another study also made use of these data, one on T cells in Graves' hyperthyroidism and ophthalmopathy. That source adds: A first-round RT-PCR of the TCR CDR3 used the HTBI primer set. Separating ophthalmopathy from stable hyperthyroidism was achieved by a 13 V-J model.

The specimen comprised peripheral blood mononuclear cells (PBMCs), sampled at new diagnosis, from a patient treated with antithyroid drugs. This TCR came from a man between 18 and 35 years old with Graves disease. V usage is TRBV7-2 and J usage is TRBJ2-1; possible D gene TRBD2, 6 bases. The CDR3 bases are TGTGCCAGCAGCCTGAACCCCGGGAGTTCCTACAATGAGCAGTTCTTC. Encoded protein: CASSLNPGSSYNEQFF.